This T cell receptor (beta chain) was identified in a study of CD8+CD57+ T cells in acquired aplastic anemia (dated by TCRdb to 2017 to 2018). Background on the whole study: On average, sorted CD4+ and CD8+ cells yielded 2.5 to 3.5 ug of extracted DNA, with a range of about 0.18 to 30 ug. CD8+CD57+ expansion was defined as frequency above the mean frequency observed in healthy subjects. Study-level results and caveats: CD8+ Simpson's diversity did not differ significantly between patients and healthy controls (P=0.060). Over 25 CD8+ CDR3 sequences were found in both patients and controls but appeared to be highly expressed in patients and within the immunodominant clones of the patients.

TCR beta VDJ combination and CDR3 sequence profiling used genomic DNA as the template. An Illumina HiSeq 2000 was used for TCR repertoire sequencing. Processing in the source paper ran as follows. Repertoires were assessed using TRBV/TRBJ rearrangement plots, CDR3 size and DJ length profiles, and Simpson's diversity index. Whichever DNA sequence was most abundant in the deep sequencing data was defined as the immunodominant clone. CDR3 amino acid sequences were checked for sharing between subjects and were compared against published repertoires and the VDJdb database. The public reads were reprocessed in TCRdb via fastp at Q25 and MiXCR, keeping in-frame beta chains. Each entry is one CDR3 protein sequence, shown with its most common DNA and genes. The V and J calls were determined by TCRdb, not by the authors. This sample holds 450,000 to 600,000 distinct CDR3 sequences; roughly 34% were observed only once. Roughly 0.89% of the sample comes from the top ten.

Inclusive of the bounding cysteine and phenylalanine, the CDR3 is 15 residues long. Only the CDR3 region is kept as DNA, spanning 45 bases read in frame from base 1. Trimming at the junction amounts to 6 bases on V and 4 bases on J, and the germline ends lie 17 bases apart. Reading the germline V gene gives CDR1 MNHNS and CDR2 SASEGT. The patients picked for sequencing were ones in whom flow cytometry had shown an expansion of CD8+CD57+ cells. Every patient had severe acquired aplastic anemia, diagnosed using the International Study of Aplastic Anemia and Agranulocytosis and Camitta criteria. At the time blood was sampled, none of the patients had received any therapy. TCR repertoires of sorted CD4+ and CD8+ blood T cells from severe aplastic anemia patients and healthy subjects were deep-sequenced in the study. In the USA, patient enrollment took place under clinicaltrials.gov protocols 00001620, 01623167, 00001397, 00071045, 00081523 and 00961064. Ficoll-Paque density gradient centrifugation was used to isolate peripheral blood mononuclear cells. Before DNA extraction, CD4+ and CD8+ T cells were sorted by FACS or by magnetic beads.

This clonotype was seen a few times. Its antigen is still unknown. Base quality data are lacking; no much larger clone is found one base away. This sequence originates from a human donor with aplastic anemia. Here the chain combines TRBV6-1 and TRBJ2-3, with the D gene tentatively TRBD1 or TRBD2, based on 5 matching bases in each. Sequencing was performed on sorted CD4+, CD8+, or CD8+CD57+ T cells (not recorded which) from PBMCs. The DNA is as follows: TGTGCCAGCAGAGGGGACCTCCGAGGAGCAGATACGCAGTATTTT. Its translation reads: CASRGDLRGADTQYF.